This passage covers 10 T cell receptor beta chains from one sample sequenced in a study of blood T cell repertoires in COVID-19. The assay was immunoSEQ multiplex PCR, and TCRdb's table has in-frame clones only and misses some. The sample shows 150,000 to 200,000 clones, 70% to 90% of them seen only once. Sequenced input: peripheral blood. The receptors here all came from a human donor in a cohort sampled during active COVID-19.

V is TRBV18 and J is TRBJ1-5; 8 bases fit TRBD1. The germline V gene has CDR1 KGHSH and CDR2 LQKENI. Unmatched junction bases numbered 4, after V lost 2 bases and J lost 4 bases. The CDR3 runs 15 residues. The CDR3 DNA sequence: TGTGCCAGCTCACCATCGAGACAGGGGAATCAGCCCCAGCATTTT. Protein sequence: CASSPSRQGNQPQHF.

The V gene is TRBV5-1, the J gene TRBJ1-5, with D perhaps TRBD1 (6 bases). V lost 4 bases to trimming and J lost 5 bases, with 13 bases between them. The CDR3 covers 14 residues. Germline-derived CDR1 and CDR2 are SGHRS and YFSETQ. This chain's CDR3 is CASSPGGGDQPQHF. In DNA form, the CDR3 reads TGCGCCAGCAGCCCTGGGGGGGGCGATCAGCCCCAGCATTTT.

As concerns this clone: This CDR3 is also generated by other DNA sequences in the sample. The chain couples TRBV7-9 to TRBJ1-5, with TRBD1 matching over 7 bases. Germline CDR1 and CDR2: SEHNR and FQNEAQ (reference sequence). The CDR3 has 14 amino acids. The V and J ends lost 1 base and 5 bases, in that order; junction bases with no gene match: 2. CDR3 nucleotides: TGTGCCAGCAGCTTAGGACAGGGCCATCAGCCCCAGCATTTT. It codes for CASSLGQGHQPQHF.

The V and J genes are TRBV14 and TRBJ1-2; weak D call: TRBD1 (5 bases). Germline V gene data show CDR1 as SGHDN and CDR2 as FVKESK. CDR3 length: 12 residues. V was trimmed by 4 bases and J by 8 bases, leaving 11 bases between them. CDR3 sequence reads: CASSPYRGGYTF. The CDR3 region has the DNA TGTGCCAGCAGCCCATACCGGGGGGGCTACACCTTC.

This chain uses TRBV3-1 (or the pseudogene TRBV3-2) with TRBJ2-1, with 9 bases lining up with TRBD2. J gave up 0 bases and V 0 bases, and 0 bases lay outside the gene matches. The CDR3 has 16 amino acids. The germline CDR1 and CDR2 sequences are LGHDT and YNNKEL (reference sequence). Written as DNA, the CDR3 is TGTGCCAGCAGCCAAGATAGCGGGAGCTCCTACAATGAGCAGTTCTTC. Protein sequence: CASSQDSGSSYNEQFF.

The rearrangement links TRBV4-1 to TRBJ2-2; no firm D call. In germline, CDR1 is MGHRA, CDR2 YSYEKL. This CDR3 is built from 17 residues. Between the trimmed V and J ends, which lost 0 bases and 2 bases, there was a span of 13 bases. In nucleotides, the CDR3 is TGCGCCAGCAGCCAAGAGGTTTATTTAGTCAACACCGGGGAGCTGTTTTTT. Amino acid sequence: CASSQEVYLVNTGELFF.

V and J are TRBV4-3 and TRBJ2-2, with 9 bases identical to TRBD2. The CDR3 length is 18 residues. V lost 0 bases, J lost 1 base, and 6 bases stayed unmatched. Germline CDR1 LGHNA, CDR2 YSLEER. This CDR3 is CASSQDLAGALNTGELFF. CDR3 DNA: TGCGCCAGCAGCCAAGATTTAGCGGGGGCCTTGAACACCGGGGAGCTGTTTTTT.

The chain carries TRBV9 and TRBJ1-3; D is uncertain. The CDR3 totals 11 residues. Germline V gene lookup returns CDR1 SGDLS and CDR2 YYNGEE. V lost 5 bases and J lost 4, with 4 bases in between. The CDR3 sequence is CASRSGNTIYF. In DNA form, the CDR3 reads TGTGCCAGCAGGAGCGGAAACACCATATATTTT.

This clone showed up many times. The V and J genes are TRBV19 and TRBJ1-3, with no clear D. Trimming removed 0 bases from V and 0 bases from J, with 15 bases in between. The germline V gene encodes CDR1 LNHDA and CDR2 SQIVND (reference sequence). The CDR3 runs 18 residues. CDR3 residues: CASSIEVHSLLSGNTIYF. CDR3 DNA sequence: TGTGCCAGTAGTATAGAAGTACACAGTTTACTCTCTGGAAACACCATATATTTT.

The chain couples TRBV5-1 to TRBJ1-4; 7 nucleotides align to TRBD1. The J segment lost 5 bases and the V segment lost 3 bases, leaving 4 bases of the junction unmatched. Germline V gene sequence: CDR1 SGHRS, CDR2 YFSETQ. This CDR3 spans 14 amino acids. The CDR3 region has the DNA TGCGCCAGCAGCTGGACAGGAGGGAATGAAAAACTGTTTTTT. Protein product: CASSWTGGNEKLFF.